These 15 T cell receptor beta chains were all obtained from the same sample, sequenced in a study of blood T cell repertoires in COVID-19. Assay used: immunoSEQ multiplex PCR; TCRdb lists only in-frame clones, some missing. The sample holds 40,000 to 45,000 clones, 70% to 90% seen once. The sample was peripheral blood. Receptors originate from a man aged 55 to 70 with acute or convalescent COVID-19.

The chain employs TRBV11-2 and TRBJ2-7, with 7 bases matching TRBD2. V shed 5 bases and J 0 bases; nucleotides not matched to a gene: 10. Germline CDR1 is SGHAT and CDR2 is FQNNGV. The CDR3 loop spans 16 amino acids. CDR3 residues: CASSPSGGLASYEQYF. The CDR3 nucleotides are TGTGCCAGCAGCCCGTCGGGGGGACTCGCCTCCTACGAGCAGTACTTC.

The chain employs TRBV6-2 or TRBV6-3 and TRBJ1-1; D unresolved. Trimming stripped 2 bases from V and 3 bases from J, with 7 bases between. The CDR3 runs 13 residues. The germline gives CDR1 MNHEY, CDR2 SVGEGT. Here the CDR3 DNA reads TGTGCCAGCAGTTACAGGAGAGACACTGAAGCTTTCTTT. Translated, it gives CASSYRRDTEAFF.

The chain couples TRBV6-2 or TRBV6-3 to TRBJ1-6; 7 bases map to TRBD1. There are 20 residues in the CDR3. Germline V gives CDR1 MNHEY, CDR2 SVGEGT. The trim removed 0 bases at V and 0 bases at J, leaving 11 bases unmatched. The CDR3, as DNA: TGTGCCAGCAGTTACTCAGCCTTCGGACAGGTCAGCTCCTATAATTCACCCCTCCACTTT. It encodes CASSYSAFGQVSSYNSPLHF.

The chain recombines TRBV6-6 with TRBJ1-5; D not certain. Germline assignment: CDR1 MNHNY and CDR2 SVGAGI (reference sequence). The V end was cut by 2 bases, the J end by 7 bases, with 12 bases between. This CDR3 spans 14 amino acids. The CDR3 sequence: CASSYAEGSQPQHF. The CDR3 coding sequence is TGTGCCAGCAGTTACGCCGAGGGCTCGCAGCCCCAGCATTTT.

The rearrangement joins TRBV5-1 to TRBJ1-1, with D unclear. V was clipped by 4 bases and J by 3 bases, with 13 bases between them. The CDR3 consists of 14 residues. CDR1 and CDR2 (germline): SGHRS, YFSETQ. In DNA, the CDR3 is TGCGCCAGCAGCCGGGATTCTTGGGACACTGAAGCTTTCTTT. Translated: CASSRDSWDTEAFF.

The chain employs TRBV29-1 and TRBJ2-2, with 10 bases matching TRBD1. Germline trimming cut 6 bases from V and 5 bases from J; bases unmatched to any gene: 6. CDR1 and CDR2 (germline): SQVTM, ANQGSEA. The CDR3 contains 14 residues. The CDR3 DNA reads as TGCAGCGTGGGACAGGGGTTTGGGACCGGGGAGCTGTTTTTT. It encodes CSVGQGFGTGELFF.

In DNA, the CDR3 is TGTGCCAGCTCCCTCTCTAGCACAGATACGCAGTATTTT. Translation: CASSLSSTDTQYF. This rearrangement joins TRBV18 to TRBJ2-3; D is ambiguous. CDR3 length: 13 amino acids. CDR1 and CDR2 (germline): KGHSH, LQKENI. Trimming pared 6 bases from V and 0 bases from J, leaving 7 bases between.

The genes are TRBV5-1 and TRBJ1-3; no reliable D call. Germline CDR1 and CDR2: SGHRS and YFSETQ. The CDR3 has 14 residues. Between the trimmed V and J ends, which lost 4 bases and 0 bases, there was a span of 8 bases. The CDR3 DNA reads TGCGCCAGCAGCGAATCTATCTCTGGAAACACCATATATTTT. Translating gives CASSESISGNTIYF. Complete variable domain (other parts from reference TRBV5-1 and TRBJ1-3): KAGVTQTPRYLIKTRGQQVTLSCSPISGHRSVSWYQQTPGQGLQFLFEYFSETQRNKGNFPGRFSGRQFSNSRSEMNVSTLELGDSALYLCASSESISGNTIYFGEGSWLTVV.

Details on this clone: Germline is not matched at one junction end, which may reflect a read error. The V gene is TRBV7-7, the J gene TRBJ2-1; 11 nucleotides line up with TRBD2. Per the germline V gene, CDR1 is SSHAT and CDR2 is FNYEAQ (reference sequence). The CDR3 spans 15 residues. Here the CDR3 reads CASSLTSGVHNEQFF. In nucleotides, the CDR3 is TGTGCTAGCAGCTTGACTAGCGGGGTCCACAATGAGCAGTTCTTC. The variable domain in full, with the rest retrieved from reference TRBV7-7 and TRBJ2-1, is GAGVSQSPRYKVTKRGQDVTLRCDPISSHATLYWYQQALGQGPEFLTYFNYEAQPDKSGLPSDRFSAERPEGSISTLTIQRTEQRDSAMYRCASSLTSGVHNEQFFGPGTRLTVL.

By share, this clone ranks as medium-sized. The J gene is TRBJ1-3, the V gene TRBV6-5; TRBD1 matches at 7 bases. CDR1 is MNHEY, CDR2 SVGAGI, per germline. This CDR3 spans 13 amino acids. V dropped 6 bases and J dropped 2; count of bases not matched to a gene: 1. The CDR3 bases are TGTGCCAGCAGCACAGGGGCTGGAAACACCATATATTTT. It specifies CASSTGAGNTIYF.

This chain uses TRBV20-1 with TRBJ2-3; TRBD2 agrees at 10 bases. Germline V lookup: CDR1 DFQATT, CDR2 SNEGSKA (reference sequence). Trimming took 3 bases from V and 2 from J; bases not matched to a gene: 8. The CDR3 contains 16 residues. The CDR3 nucleotides read TGCAGTGCTAGTTCCCCTAGCGGGGGACCCACAGATACGCAGTATTTT. Translated, it gives CSASSPSGGPTDTQYF.

V usage is TRBV9 and J usage is TRBJ1-1; the D gene is possibly TRBD1 (6 bases). The V gene lost 0 bases and the J gene lost 2 bases, with 8 bases spanning the gap. The CDR3 covers 14 residues. Germline V gene data show CDR1 as SGDLS and CDR2 as YYNGEE. Here the CDR3 DNA reads TGTGCCAGCAGCGTAGCAGGGGAAAACACTGAAGCTTTCTTT. Translated, it gives CASSVAGENTEAFF.

This clone appeared once. The chain carries TRBV12-3 or TRBV12-4 and TRBJ1-2; 7 nucleotides line up with TRBD1. V dropped 10 bases and J dropped 6; count of bases not matched to a gene: 8. The CDR3 is made up of 12 amino acids. CDR3 loop: CATNLQGNGYTF. The CDR3 bases are TGTGCCACCAACTTACAGGGGAATGGCTACACCTTC.

The CDR3 DNA reads TGCGCCAGCAGCACAGGGACCTACGAGCAGTACTTC. It encodes CASSTGTYEQYF. The chain links TRBV5-1 to TRBJ2-7; D may be TRBD1 (6 bases). The CDR3 runs to 12 residues. Germline assignment: CDR1 SGHRS and CDR2 YFSETQ. V was shortened by 4 bases and J by 2 bases, with 7 bases between the two germline ends. Complete variable domain (other parts from reference TRBV5-1 and TRBJ2-7): KAGVTQTPRYLIKTRGQQVTLSCSPISGHRSVSWYQQTPGQGLQFLFEYFSETQRNKGNFPGRFSGRQFSNSRSEMNVSTLELGDSALYLCASSTGTYEQYFGPGTRLTVT.

This clone was counted a single time. The chain uses TRBV18 and TRBJ1-5; 11 nucleotides match TRBD1. CDR1 and CDR2 from the germline V gene are KGHSH and LQKENI. This CDR3 comprises 16 residues. V was pared by 3 bases and J by 4 bases, with 5 bases of the junction left unmatched. The CDR3 DNA reads as TGTGCCAGCTCACCTTCCGGGACAGGGGGTAATCAGCCCCAGCATTTT. Its translation: CASSPSGTGGNQPQHF.